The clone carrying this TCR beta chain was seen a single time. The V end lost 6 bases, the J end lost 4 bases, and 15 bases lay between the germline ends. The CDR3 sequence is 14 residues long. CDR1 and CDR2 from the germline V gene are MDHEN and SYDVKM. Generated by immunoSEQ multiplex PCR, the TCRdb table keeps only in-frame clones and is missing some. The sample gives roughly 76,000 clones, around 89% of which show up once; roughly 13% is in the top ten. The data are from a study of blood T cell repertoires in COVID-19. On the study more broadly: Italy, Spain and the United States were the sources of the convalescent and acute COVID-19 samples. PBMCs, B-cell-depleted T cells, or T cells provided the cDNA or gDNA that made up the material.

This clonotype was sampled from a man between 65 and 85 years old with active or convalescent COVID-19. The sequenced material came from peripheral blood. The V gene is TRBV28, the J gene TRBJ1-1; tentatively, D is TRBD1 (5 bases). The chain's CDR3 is CASSPPRGVTEAFF. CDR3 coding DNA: TGTGCCAGCAGCCCCCCCCGGGGGGTCACTGAAGCTTTCTTT. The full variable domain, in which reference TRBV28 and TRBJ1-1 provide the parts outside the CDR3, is DVKVTQSSRYLVKRTGEKVFLECVQDMDHENMFWYRQDPGLGLRLIYFSYDVKMKEKGDIPEGYSVSREKKERFSLILESASTNQTSMYLCASSPPRGVTEAFFGQGTRLTVV.